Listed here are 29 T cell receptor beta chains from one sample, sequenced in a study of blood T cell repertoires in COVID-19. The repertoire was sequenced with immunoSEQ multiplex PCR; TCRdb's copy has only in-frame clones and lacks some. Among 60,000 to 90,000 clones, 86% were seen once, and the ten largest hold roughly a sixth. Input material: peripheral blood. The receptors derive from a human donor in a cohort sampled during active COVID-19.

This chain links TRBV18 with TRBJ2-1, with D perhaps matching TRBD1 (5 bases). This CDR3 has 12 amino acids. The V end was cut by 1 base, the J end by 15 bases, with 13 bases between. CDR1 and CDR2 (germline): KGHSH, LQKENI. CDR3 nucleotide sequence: TGTGCCAGCTCACCACGAACAGGCCCTTGGTTCTTC. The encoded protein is CASSPRTGPWFF. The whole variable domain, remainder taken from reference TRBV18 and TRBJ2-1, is NAGVMQNPRHLVRRRGQEARLRCSPMKGHSHVYWYRQLPEEGLKFMVYLQKENIIDESGMPKERFSAEFPKEGPSILRIQQVVRGDSAAYFCASSPRTGPWFFGPGTRLTVL.

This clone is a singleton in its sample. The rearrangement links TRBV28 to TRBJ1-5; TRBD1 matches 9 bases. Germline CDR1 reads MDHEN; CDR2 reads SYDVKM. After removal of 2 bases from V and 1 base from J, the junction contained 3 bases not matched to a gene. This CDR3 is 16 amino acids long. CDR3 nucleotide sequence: TGTGCCAGCAGTTTAACCGACAGGGGGAGCAATCAGCCCCAGCATTTT. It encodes CASSLTDRGSNQPQHF.

CDR3 region: CASSRGGLASQTQYF. The CDR3 bases are TGTGCCAGCAGCCGGGGGGGACTAGCGTCACAGACCCAGTACTTC. This chain links TRBV3-1 (or the pseudogene TRBV3-2) with TRBJ2-5, with 10 bases fitting TRBD2. There are 15 residues in the CDR3. Germline CDR1 and CDR2: LGHDT and YNNKEL (reference sequence). The trim removed 4 bases at V and 6 bases at J, leaving 8 bases unmatched.

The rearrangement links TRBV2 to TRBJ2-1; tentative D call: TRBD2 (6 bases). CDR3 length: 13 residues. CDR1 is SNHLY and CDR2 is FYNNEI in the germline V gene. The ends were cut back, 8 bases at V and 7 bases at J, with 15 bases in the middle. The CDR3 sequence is CASSGRAGNEQFF. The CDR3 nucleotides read TGTGCCAGCTCCGGACGCGCGGGGAATGAGCAGTTCTTC.

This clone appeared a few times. This CDR3 is CASSVLGTNVREQFF. CDR3 nucleotide sequence: TGTGCCAGCAGCGTACTAGGGACTAACGTCCGTGAGCAGTTCTTC. The rearrangement joins TRBV9 to TRBJ2-1; TRBD2 matches 7 bases. CDR1 and CDR2 (germline): SGDLS, YYNGEE. There are 15 residues in the CDR3. J lost 9 bases, V lost 1 base, and 10 bases had no gene match.

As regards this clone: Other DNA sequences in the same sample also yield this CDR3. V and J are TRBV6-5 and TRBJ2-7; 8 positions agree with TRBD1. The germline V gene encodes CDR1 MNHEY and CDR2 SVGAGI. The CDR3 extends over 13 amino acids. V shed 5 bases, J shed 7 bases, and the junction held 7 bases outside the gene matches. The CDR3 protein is CASSPSRDREQYF. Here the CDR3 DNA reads TGTGCCAGCAGTCCGTCCCGGGACAGGGAGCAGTACTTC.

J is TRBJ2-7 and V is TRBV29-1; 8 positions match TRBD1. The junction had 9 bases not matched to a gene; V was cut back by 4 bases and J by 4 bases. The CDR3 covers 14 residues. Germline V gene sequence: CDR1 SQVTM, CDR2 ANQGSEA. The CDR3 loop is CSVGGQGARYEQYF. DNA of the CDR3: TGCAGCGTTGGTGGGCAGGGGGCTCGGTACGAGCAGTACTTC.

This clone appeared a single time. The CDR3 region has the DNA TGTGCCAGCAGTTCCGGGAGCTACGAGCAGTACTTC. Protein product: CASSSGSYEQYF. The rearrangement joins TRBV2 to TRBJ2-7; maybe TRBD2 (6 bases). The V and J ends lost 5 bases and 3 bases respectively, with 8 bases between them. The CDR3 runs to 12 residues. CDR1 is SNHLY, CDR2 FYNNEI, per germline.

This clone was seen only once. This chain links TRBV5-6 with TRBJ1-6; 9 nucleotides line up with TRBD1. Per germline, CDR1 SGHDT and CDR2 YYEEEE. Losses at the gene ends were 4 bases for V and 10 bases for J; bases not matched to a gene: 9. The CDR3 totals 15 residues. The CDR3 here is CASSEDRGARSPLHF. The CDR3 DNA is TGTGCCAGCAGCGAGGACAGGGGCGCACGATCACCCCTCCACTTT.

CDR3 sequence: CASSRNRGDSPLHF. In nucleotides, the CDR3 is TGCGCCAGCAGCCGTAACAGGGGTGATTCACCCCTCCACTTT. This sequence joins TRBV5-1 and TRBJ1-6; 7 bases are shared with TRBD1. Germline CDR1 is SGHRS and CDR2 is YFSETQ. J lost 8 bases, V lost 4 bases, and 6 bases had no gene match. The CDR3 is made up of 14 amino acids.

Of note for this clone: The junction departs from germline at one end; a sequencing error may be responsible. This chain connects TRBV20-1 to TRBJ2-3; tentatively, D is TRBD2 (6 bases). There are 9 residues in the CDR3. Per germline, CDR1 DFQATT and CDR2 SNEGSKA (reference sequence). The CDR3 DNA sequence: TGCAGTGTCAGGGATCAGGGAGGTTTT. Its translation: CSVRDQGGF.

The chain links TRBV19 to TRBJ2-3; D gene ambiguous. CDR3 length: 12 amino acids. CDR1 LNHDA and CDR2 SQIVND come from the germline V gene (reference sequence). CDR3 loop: CATGWATDTQYF. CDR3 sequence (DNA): TGTGCGACCGGTTGGGCCACAGATACGCAGTATTTT.

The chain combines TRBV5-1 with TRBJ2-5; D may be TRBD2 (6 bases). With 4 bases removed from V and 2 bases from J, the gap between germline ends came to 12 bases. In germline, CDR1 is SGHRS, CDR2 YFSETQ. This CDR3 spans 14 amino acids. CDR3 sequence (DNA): TGCGCCAGCAGCCGCGGGGCGGTTCAAGAGACCCAGTACTTC. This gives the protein CASSRGAVQETQYF.

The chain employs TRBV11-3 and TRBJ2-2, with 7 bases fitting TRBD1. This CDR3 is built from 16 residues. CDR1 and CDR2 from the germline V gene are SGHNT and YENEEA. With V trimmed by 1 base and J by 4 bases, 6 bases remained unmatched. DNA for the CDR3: TGTGCCAGCAGCTTAGTGACAGGGAGTTCCACCGGGGAGCTGTTTTTT. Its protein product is CASSLVTGSSTGELFF.

The CDR3 sequence: CASSPGQGRGNYGYTF. CDR3 sequence (DNA): TGTGCCAGCAGTCCGGGACAGGGAAGGGGTAACTATGGCTACACCTTC. V gene TRBV6-2 or TRBV6-3 combines with J gene TRBJ1-2, with 9 nucleotides matching TRBD1. V was pared by 5 bases and J by 1 base, with 8 bases of the junction left unmatched. The CDR3 runs 16 residues. From germline, CDR1 is MNHEY and CDR2 SVGEGT.

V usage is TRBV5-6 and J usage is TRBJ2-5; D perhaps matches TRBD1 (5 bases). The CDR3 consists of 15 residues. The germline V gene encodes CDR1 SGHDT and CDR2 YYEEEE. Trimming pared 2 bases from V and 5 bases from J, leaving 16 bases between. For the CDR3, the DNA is TGTGCCAGCAGCTTTTTCAGGGTGGACGGTGAGACCCAGTACTTC. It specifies CASSFFRVDGETQYF. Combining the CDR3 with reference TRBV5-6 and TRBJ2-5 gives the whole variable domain DAGVTQSPTHLIKTRGQQVTLRCSPKSGHDTVSWYQQALGQGPQFIFQYYEEEERQRGNFPDRFSGHQFPNYSSELNVNALLLGDSALYLCASSFFRVDGETQYFGPGTRLLVL.

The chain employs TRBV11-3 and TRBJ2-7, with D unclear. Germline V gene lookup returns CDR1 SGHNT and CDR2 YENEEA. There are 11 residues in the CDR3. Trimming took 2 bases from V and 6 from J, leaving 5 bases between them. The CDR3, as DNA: TGTGCCAGCAGCTTAACAAGCGAGCAGTACTTC. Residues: CASSLTSEQYF.

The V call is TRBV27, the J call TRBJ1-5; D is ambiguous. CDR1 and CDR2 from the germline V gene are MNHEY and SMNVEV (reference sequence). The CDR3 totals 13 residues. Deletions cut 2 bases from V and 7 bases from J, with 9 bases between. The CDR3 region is CASSLQRRQPQHF. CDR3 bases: TGTGCCAGCAGTTTACAGCGCCGGCAGCCCCAGCATTTT.

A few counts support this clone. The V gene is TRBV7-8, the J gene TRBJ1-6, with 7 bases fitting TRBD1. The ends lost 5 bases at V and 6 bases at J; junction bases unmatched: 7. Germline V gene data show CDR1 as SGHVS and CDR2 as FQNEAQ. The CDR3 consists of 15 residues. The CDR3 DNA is TGTGCCAGCAGCGACCCACAGGGGCTTAATTCACCCCTCCACTTT. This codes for CASSDPQGLNSPLHF.

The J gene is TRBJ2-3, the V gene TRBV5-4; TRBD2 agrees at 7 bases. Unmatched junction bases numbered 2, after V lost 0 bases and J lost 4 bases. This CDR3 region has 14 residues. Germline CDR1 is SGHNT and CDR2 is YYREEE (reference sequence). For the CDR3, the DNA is TGTGCCAGCAGCTTGGCGGGAGGTGCAGATACGCAGTATTTT. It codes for CASSLAGGADTQYF. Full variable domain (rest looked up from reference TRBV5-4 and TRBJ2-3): ETGVTQSPTHLIKTRGQQVTLRCSSQSGHNTVSWYQQALGQGPQFIFQYYREEENGRGNFPPRFSGLQFPNYSSELNVNALELDDSALYLCASSLAGGADTQYFGPGTRLTVL.

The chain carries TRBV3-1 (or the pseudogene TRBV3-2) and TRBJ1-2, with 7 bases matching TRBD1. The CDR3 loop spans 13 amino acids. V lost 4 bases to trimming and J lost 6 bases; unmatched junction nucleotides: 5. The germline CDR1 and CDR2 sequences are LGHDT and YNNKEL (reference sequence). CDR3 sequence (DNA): TGTGCCAGCAGCCTTCGACAGGGAGATGGCTACACCTTC. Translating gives CASSLRQGDGYTF.

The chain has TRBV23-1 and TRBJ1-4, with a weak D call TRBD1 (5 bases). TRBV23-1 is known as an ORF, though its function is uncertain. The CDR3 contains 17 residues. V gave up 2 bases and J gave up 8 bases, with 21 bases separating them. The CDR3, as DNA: TGCGCCAGCAGTCAAACCGGGAGGAAAGGGGCTAGGGAAAAACTGTTTTTT. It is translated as CASSQTGRKGAREKLFF.

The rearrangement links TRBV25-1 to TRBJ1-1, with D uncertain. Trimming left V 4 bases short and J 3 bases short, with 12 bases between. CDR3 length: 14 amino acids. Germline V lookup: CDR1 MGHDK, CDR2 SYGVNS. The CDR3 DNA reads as TGTGCCAGCAGTGTAGGAGAAAGGTACACTGAAGCTTTCTTT. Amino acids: CASSVGERYTEAFF.

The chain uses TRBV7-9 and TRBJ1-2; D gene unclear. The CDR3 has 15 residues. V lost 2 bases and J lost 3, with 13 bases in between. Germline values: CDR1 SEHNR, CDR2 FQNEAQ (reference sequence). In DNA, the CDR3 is TGTGCCAGCAGCTTAACAATGGGCCTCCACTATGGCTACACCTTC. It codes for CASSLTMGLHYGYTF.

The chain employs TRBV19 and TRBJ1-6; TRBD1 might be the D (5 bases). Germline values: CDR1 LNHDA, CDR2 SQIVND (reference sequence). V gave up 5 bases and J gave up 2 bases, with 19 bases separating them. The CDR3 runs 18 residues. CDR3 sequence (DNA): TGTGCCAGTAGTGCCGACGAACCGGGACTCACCTATAATTCACCCCTCCACTTT. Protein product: CASSADEPGLTYNSPLHF. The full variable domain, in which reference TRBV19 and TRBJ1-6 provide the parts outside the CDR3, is DGGITQSPKYLFRKEGQNVTLSCEQNLNHDAMYWYRQDPGQGLRLIYYSQIVNDFQKGDIAEGYSVSREKKESFPLTVTSAQKNPTAFYLCASSADEPGLTYNSPLHFGNGTRLTVT.

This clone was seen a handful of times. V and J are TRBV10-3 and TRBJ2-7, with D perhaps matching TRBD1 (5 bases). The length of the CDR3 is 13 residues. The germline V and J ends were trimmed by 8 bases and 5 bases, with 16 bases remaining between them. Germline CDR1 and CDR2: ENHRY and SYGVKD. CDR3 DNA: TGTGCCATCGCCAGGGCGGAACCGGACGAGCAGTACTTC. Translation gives CAIARAEPDEQYF.

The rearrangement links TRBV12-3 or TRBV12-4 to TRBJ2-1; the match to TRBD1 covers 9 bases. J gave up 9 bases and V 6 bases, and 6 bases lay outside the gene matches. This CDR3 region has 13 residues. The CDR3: CASSRDREAEQFF. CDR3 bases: TGTGCCAGCAGCCGGGACAGGGAGGCTGAGCAGTTCTTC.

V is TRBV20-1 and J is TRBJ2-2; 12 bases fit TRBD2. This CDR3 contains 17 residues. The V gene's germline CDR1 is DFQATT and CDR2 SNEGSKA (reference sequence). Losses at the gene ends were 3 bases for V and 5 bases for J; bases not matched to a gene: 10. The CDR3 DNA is TGCAGTGCTAGTGACCTAGCGGGAGGGCCTAATACCGGGGAGCTGTTTTTT. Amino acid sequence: CSASDLAGGPNTGELFF.

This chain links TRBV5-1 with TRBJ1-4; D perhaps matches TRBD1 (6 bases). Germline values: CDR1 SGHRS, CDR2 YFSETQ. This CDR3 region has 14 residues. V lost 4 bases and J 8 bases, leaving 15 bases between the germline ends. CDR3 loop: CASSPKTGGEKLFF. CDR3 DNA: TGCGCCAGCAGCCCTAAGACAGGCGGGGAAAAACTGTTTTTT.